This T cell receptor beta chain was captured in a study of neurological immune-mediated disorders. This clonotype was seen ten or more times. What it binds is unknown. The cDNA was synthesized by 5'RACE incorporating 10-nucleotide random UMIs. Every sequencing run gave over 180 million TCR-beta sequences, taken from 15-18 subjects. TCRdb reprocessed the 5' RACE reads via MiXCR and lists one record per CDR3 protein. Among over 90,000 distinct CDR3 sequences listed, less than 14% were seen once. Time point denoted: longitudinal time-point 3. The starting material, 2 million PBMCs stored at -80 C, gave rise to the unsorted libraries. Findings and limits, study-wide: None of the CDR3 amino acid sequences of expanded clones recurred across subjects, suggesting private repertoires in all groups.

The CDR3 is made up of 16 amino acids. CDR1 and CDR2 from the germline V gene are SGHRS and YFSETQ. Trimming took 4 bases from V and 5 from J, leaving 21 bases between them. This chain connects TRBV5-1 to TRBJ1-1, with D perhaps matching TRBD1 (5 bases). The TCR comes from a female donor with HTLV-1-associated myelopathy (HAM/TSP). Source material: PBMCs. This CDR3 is CASSRGGDLGQTEAFF. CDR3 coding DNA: TGCGCCAGCAGCCGCGGAGGGGACCTAGGTCAAACTGAAGCTTTCTTT. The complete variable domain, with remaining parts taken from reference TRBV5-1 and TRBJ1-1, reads KAGVTQTPRYLIKTRGQQVTLSCSPISGHRSVSWYQQTPGQGLQFLFEYFSETQRNKGNFPGRFSGRQFSNSRSEMNVSTLELGDSALYLCASSRGGDLGQTEAFFGQGTRLTVV.